This entry is about one T cell receptor beta chain. RNA, at roughly 0.5 to 1 ug, was reverse transcribed with random hexamers. The TCR beta CDR3 was amplified by immunoSEQ multiplex PCR across 54 Vbeta, 13 Jbeta. TCRdb processed the immunoSEQ multiplex PCR reads anew with MiXCR; each CDR3 protein has one entry. The table lists approximately 150,000 distinct CDR3 sequences, approximately 93% of them singletons, with around 0.097% in the top ten. These data belong to a study of CD8 T cells in Susac syndrome. This CDR3 comprises 21 residues. Per the germline V gene, CDR1 is LGHDT and CDR2 is YNNKEL (reference sequence). The ends lost 6 bases at V and 0 bases at J; junction bases unmatched: 23.

The chain links TRBV3-1 to TRBJ2-5; 9 bases are a match to TRBD2. The sequencing input was CD4+ T cells from PBMCs. This clonotype originated in a human donor with multiple sclerosis. CDR3 residues: CASSPRQWLAGTPPYQETQYF. DNA of the CDR3: TGTGCCAGCAGTCCAAGACAATGGCTAGCGGGAACCCCCCCGTACCAAGAGACCCAGTACTTC.